The following is a T cell receptor (beta chain) sequence with its context. Additional DNA sequences in this sample encode the identical CDR3. Method: immunoSEQ multiplex PCR; TCRdb's copy keeps in-frame clones and lacks some. Counted here are 1.5 million to 2.5 million clones, about 95% occurring once; the ten biggest clones make up 1.2%. Naive CD8 cells were CD45RO-negative, positively selected for CCR7, excluding terminally differentiated effector memory CD45RA+ cells. The entry originates in a study of shared clonotypes between healthy human individuals. The CDR3 is 15 amino acids. The germline V gene encodes CDR1 SGHAT and CDR2 FQNNGV. Trimming shortened V by 5 bases and J by 7 bases, and 21 bases separated the two germline ends.

Sequences were obtained from naive CD8+ T cells sorted from blood. The genes are TRBV11-2 and TRBJ2-7; TRBD1 or TRBD2 may be the D gene (5 bases each). The receptor was isolated from a man between 18 and 29 years old in good health. This CDR3 is CASSLVWGLGDEQYF. The CDR3 DNA follows: TGTGCCAGCAGCCTAGTCTGGGGCTTGGGGGATGAGCAGTACTTC.